This TCR beta chain was recovered during a study of blood T cell repertoires in COVID-19. Study-wide context: Collection of acute and convalescent COVID-19 samples took place in the United States, Italy and Spain. PBMCs, B-cell-depleted T cells, or T cells provided the cDNA or gDNA that made up the material.

V was clipped by 5 bases and J by 0 bases, with 8 bases between them. The CDR3 sequence is 13 residues long. Germline CDR1 SGHRS, CDR2 YFSETQ. This clone has just one count. Using immunoSEQ multiplex PCR, the repertoire was profiled, and TCRdb retains in-frame clones only, with some absent. The table has roughly 150,000 clones, 80% to 90% seen once. The TCR originated in a woman in her thirties or forties with acute or convalescent COVID-19. J is TRBJ2-5 and V is TRBV5-1; D call uncertain. Sequenced: peripheral blood. The CDR3 protein is CASRTEYQETQYF. The CDR3, as DNA: TGCGCCAGCAGGACGGAGTACCAAGAGACCCAGTACTTC.